This T cell receptor beta chain emerged from a study of Ad26.COV2.S vaccination and SARS-CoV-2 variants. Study summary: The donor was enrolled in the Ad26.COV2.S arm of the COV1001 trial. Ad26.COV2.S, an intramuscular injection, was given once or twice 56 days apart.

The data were produced by immunoSEQ multiplex PCR, yet TCRdb's version contains in-frame clones alone and is incomplete. In the table there are approximately 400,000 clones, approximately 83% of which are singletons. V was trimmed by 6 bases and J by 5 bases, leaving 16 bases between them. The CDR3 has 14 residues. The germline gives CDR1 MNHEY, CDR2 SVGEGT. Documented treatment: some 19 received Ad26.COV2.S at low or high dose, single or two shots; about 5 received placebo; per-sample allocation not given. On day 63 after the first injection, vaccine and placebo recipients gave samples. In the vaccine, an Ad26 vector expressed the SARS-CoV-2 spike of the Wuhan strain.

Sequenced material: peripheral blood, taken in a trial of Ad26.COV2.S vaccine versus placebo. This chain connects TRBV6-2 or TRBV6-3 to TRBJ2-5, with a tentative D call TRBD2 (5 bases). This TCR was sampled from a person between 18 and 65 years old who received the Ad26.COV2.S COVID-19 vaccine or a placebo. The CDR3: CASSWARARETQYF. In nucleotides, the CDR3 is TGTGCCAGCAGCTGGGCGAGGGCCCGTGAGACCCAGTACTTC.